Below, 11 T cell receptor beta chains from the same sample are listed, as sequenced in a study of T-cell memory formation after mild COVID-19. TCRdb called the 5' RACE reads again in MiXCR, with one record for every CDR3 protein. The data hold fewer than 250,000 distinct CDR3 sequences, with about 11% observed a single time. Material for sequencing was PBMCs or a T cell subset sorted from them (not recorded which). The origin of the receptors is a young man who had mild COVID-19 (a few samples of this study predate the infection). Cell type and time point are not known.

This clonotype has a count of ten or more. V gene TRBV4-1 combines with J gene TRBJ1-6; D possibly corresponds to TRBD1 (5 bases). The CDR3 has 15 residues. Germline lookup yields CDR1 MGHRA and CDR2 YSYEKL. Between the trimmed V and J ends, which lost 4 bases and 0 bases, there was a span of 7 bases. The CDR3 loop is CASSPGSSYNSPLHF. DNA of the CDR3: TGCGCCAGCAGCCCAGGGAGCTCCTATAATTCACCCCTCCACTTT.

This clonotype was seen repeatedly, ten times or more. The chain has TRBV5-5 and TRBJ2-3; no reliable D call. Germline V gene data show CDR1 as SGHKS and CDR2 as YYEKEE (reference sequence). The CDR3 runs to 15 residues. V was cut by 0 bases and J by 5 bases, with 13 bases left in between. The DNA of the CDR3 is TGTGCCAGCAGCTTGGTCCCTAGTCTTGGAGATACGCAGTATTTT. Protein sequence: CASSLVPSLGDTQYF. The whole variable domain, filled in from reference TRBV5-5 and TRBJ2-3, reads DAGVTQSPTHLIKTRGQQVTLRCSPISGHKSVSWYQQVLGQGPQFIFQYYEKEERGRGNFPDRFSARQFPNYSSELNVNALLLGDSALYLCASSLVPSLGDTQYFGPGTRLTVL.

The CDR3 region is CASSDRSSIQYF. As DNA, the CDR3 is TGTGCCAGCAGTGACCGGTCCTCCATTCAGTACTTC. The V and J genes are TRBV6-4 and TRBJ2-4; D call uncertain. V lost 2 bases and J lost 9, with 8 bases in between. Per germline, CDR1 MRHNA and CDR2 SNTAGT. This CDR3 contains 12 residues.

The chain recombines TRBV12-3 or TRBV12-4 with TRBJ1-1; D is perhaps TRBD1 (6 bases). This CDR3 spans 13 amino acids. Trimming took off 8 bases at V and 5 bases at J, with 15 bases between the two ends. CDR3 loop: CASGTLVGTEAFF. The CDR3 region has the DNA TGTGCCAGCGGGACATTGGTTGGGACTGAAGCTTTCTTT.

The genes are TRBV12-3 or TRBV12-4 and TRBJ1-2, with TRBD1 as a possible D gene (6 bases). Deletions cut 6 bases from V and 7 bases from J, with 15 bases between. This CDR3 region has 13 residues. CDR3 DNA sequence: TGTGCCAGCAGGCCTTACAGGGAAGGTGGCTACACCTTC. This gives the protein CASRPYREGGYTF.

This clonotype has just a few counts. The CDR3 loop reads CATSDSGNQETQYF. In DNA, the CDR3 is TGTGCCACCAGTGATTCAGGGAACCAAGAGACCCAGTACTTC. This sequence joins TRBV24-1 and TRBJ2-5; a weak D match, TRBD1 (5 bases). Germline V gene sequence: CDR1 KGHDR, CDR2 SFDVKD. V lost 2 bases and J 0 bases, leaving 6 bases between the germline ends. The CDR3 length is 14 residues.

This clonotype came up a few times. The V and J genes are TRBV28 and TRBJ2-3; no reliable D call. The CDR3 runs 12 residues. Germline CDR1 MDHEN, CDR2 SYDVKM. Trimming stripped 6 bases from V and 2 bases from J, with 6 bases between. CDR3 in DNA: TGTGCCAGCAGAGGATACACAGATACGCAGTATTTT. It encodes CASRGYTDTQYF. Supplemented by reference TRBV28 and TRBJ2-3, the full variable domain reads DVKVTQSSRYLVKRTGEKVFLECVQDMDHENMFWYRQDPGLGLRLIYFSYDVKMKEKGDIPEGYSVSREKKERFSLILESASTNQTSMYLCASRGYTDTQYFGPGTRLTVL.

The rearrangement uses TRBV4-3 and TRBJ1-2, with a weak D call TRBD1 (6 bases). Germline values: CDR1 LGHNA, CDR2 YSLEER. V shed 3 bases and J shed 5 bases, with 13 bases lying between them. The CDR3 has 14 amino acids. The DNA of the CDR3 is TGCGCCAGCAGCCAGGAAGGGGGGCAATATGGCTACACCTTC. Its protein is CASSQEGGQYGYTF.

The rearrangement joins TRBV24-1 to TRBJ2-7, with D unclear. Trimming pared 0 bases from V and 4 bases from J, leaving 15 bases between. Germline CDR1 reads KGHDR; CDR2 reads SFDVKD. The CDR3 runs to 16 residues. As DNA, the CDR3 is TGTGCCACCAGTGATTTGCCGGTGAGACGAGTATACGAGCAGTACGTC. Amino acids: CATSDLPVRRVYEQYV.

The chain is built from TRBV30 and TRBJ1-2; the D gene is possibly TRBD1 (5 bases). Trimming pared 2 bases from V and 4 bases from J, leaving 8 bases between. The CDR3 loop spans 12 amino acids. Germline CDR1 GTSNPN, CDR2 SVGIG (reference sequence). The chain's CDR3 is CAWSRDGYGYTF. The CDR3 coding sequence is TGTGCCTGGAGTCGGGACGGCTATGGCTACACCTTC. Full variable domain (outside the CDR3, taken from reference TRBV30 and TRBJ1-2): SQTIHQWPATLVQPVGSPLSLECTVEGTSNPNLYWYRQAAGRGLQLLFYSVGIGQISSEVPQNLSASRPQDRQFILSSKKLLLSDSGFYLCAWSRDGYGYTFGSGTRLTVV.

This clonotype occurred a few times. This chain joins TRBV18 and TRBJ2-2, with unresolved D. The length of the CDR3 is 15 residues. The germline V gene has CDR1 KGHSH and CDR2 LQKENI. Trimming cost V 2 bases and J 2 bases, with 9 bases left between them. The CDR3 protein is CASSPTDTNTGELFF. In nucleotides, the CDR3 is TGTGCCAGCTCACCAACCGACACTAACACCGGGGAGCTGTTTTTT.